The rows below give T cell receptor beta chains drawn from one sample of a study of neurological immune-mediated disorders. TCRdb reprocessed the 5' RACE reads via MiXCR and lists one record per CDR3 protein. The table includes roughly 19,000 distinct CDR3 sequences, more than 14% detected once. The sample taken for sequencing was PBMCs. The receptor set was obtained from a female donor with HTLV-1-associated myelopathy (HAM/TSP). The CDR3 runs from the conserved cysteine through the conserved F or W. Each record gives: clone size, V gene, D gene, J gene, CDR3 protein, CDR3 DNA. D genes are given only for firm matches. Rows give clone size only sometimes, using once, few, many, or a class for an expanded clone.

clone size: medium-sized; V gene: TRBV20-1; D gene: NA; J gene: TRBJ2-5; CDR3 protein: CSAGDVETQYF; CDR3 DNA: TGCAGTGCCGGGGATGTCGAGACCCAGTACTTC
clone size: many; V gene: TRBV7-2; D gene: TRBD1; J gene: TRBJ2-5; CDR3 protein: CASSLTGAGPSVTQYF; CDR3 DNA: TGTGCCAGCAGCTTGACAGGGGCAGGCCCCAGTGTGACCCAGTACTTC
clone size: NA; V gene: TRBV30; D gene: NA; J gene: TRBJ2-7; CDR3 protein: CAWSSIYEQYF; CDR3 DNA: TGTGCCTGGAGTTCAATCTACGAGCAGTACTTC
clone size: many; V gene: TRBV7-6; D gene: TRBD2; J gene: TRBJ2-5; CDR3 protein: CASSLLTSGGGVQETQYF; CDR3 DNA: TGTGCCAGCAGCTTACTTACTAGCGGGGGAGGGGTCCAAGAGACCCAGTACTTC
clone size: many; V gene: TRBV20-1; D gene: NA; J gene: TRBJ1-5; CDR3 protein: CSATGGNQPQHF; CDR3 DNA: TGCAGTGCTACAGGGGGCAATCAGCCCCAGCATTTT
clone size: many; V gene: TRBV2; D gene: NA; J gene: TRBJ2-1; CDR3 protein: CASSLQGNEQFF; CDR3 DNA: TGTGCCAGCAGTCTCCAGGGGAATGAGCAGTTCTTC
clone size: many; V gene: TRBV7-6; D gene: NA; J gene: TRBJ2-7; CDR3 protein: CASSPEPGRSYEQYF; CDR3 DNA: TGTGCCAGCAGCCCAGAACCGGGGAGGTCCTACGAGCAGTACTTC
clone size: NA; V gene: TRBV24-1; D gene: TRBD2; J gene: TRBJ2-3; CDR3 protein: CATSDNLSGRTDTQYF; CDR3 DNA: TGTGCCACCAGTGATAACCTGAGCGGGAGGACAGATACGCAGTATTTT
clone size: NA; V gene: TRBV3-1; D gene: TRBD1; J gene: TRBJ2-7; CDR3 protein: CASSQGTDGEYF; CDR3 DNA: TGTGCCAGCAGCCAGGGGACAGACGGGGAGTACTTC
clone size: NA; V gene: TRBV29-1; D gene: TRBD2; J gene: TRBJ2-3; CDR3 protein: CSVYLAGADTQYF; CDR3 DNA: TGCAGCGTTTATCTAGCGGGAGCAGATACGCAGTATTTT
clone size: many; V gene: TRBV12-3/TRBV12-4; D gene: TRBD2; J gene: TRBJ2-3; CDR3 protein: CASSPAGAKDTQYF; CDR3 DNA: TGTGCCAGCAGTCCAGCGGGAGCGAAAGATACGCAGTATTTT
clone size: many; V gene: TRBV20-1; D gene: NA; J gene: TRBJ2-4; CDR3 protein: CSATLIPEAKNIQYF; CDR3 DNA: TGCAGTGCTACACTCATACCCGAAGCCAAAAACATTCAGTACTTC
clone size: few; V gene: TRBV20-1; D gene: TRBD2; J gene: TRBJ2-3; CDR3 protein: CSARDLVLAGDTQYF; CDR3 DNA: TGCAGTGCTAGAGATCTAGTACTAGCGGGAGATACGCAGTATTTT
clone size: many; V gene: TRBV6-4; D gene: TRBD1; J gene: TRBJ2-3; CDR3 protein: CASGTGTGGTDTQYF; CDR3 DNA: TGTGCCAGCGGAACCGGGACAGGGGGCACAGATACGCAGTATTTT
clone size: many; V gene: TRBV5-5; D gene: NA; J gene: TRBJ2-1; CDR3 protein: CASSPRAASSYNEQFF; CDR3 DNA: TGTGCCAGCAGCCCCCGGGCGGCAAGCTCCTACAATGAGCAGTTCTTC
clone size: many; V gene: TRBV20-1; D gene: NA; J gene: TRBJ2-5; CDR3 protein: CSARDTPGGSLEETQYF; CDR3 DNA: TGCAGTGCTAGAGATACCCCCGGGGGTAGCTTGGAAGAGACCCAGTACTTC
clone size: many; V gene: TRBV21-1; D gene: NA; J gene: TRBJ2-7; CDR3 protein: CASILDWDRETLSYEQYF; CDR3 DNA: TGTGCCAGCATCCTCGACTGGGACAGGGAGACGCTCTCCTACGAGCAGTACTTC
clone size: many; V gene: TRBV5-4; D gene: TRBD2; J gene: TRBJ2-2; CDR3 protein: CASTPHFEREGQGGELFF; CDR3 DNA: TGTGCCAGCACGCCCCACTTTGAGCGGGAGGGCCAGGGCGGGGAGCTGTTTTTT
clone size: many; V gene: TRBV28; D gene: TRBD2; J gene: TRBJ2-5; CDR3 protein: CASSLMGGGNQETQYF; CDR3 DNA: TGTGCCAGCAGTTTAATGGGGGGGGGTAACCAAGAGACCCAGTACTTC
clone size: NA; V gene: TRBV6-5; D gene: TRBD2; J gene: TRBJ2-7; CDR3 protein: CASSLTGTSSYEQYF; CDR3 DNA: TGTGCCAGCAGTTTAACCGGGACTAGCTCCTACGAGCAGTACTTC
clone size: many; V gene: TRBV3-1; D gene: NA; J gene: TRBJ1-2; CDR3 protein: CASSLQTTGKYGYTF; CDR3 DNA: TGTGCCAGCAGCCTCCAAACAACAGGGAAGTATGGCTACACCTTC
clone size: many; V gene: TRBV28; D gene: NA; J gene: TRBJ2-7; CDR3 protein: CASSPYRENYEQYF; CDR3 DNA: TGTGCCAGCAGTCCCTACAGAGAGAACTACGAGCAGTACTTC
clone size: many; V gene: TRBV7-3; D gene: NA; J gene: TRBJ2-1; CDR3 protein: CASSLLGGSAGNEQFF; CDR3 DNA: TGTGCCAGCAGCTTACTCGGCGGGTCAGCAGGGAATGAGCAGTTCTTC
clone size: many; V gene: TRBV3-1; D gene: NA; J gene: TRBJ2-7; CDR3 protein: CASSQGVSSYEQYF; CDR3 DNA: TGTGCCAGCAGCCAAGGTGTTAGTTCCTACGAGCAGTACTTC
clone size: many; V gene: TRBV20-1; D gene: TRBD2; J gene: TRBJ2-5; CDR3 protein: CSAENSGGETQYF; CDR3 DNA: TGCAGTGCTGAGAATAGCGGGGGAGAGACCCAGTACTTC
clone size: NA; V gene: TRBV5-1; D gene: NA; J gene: TRBJ2-5; CDR3 protein: CASSFYICSAIGNQETQYF; CDR3 DNA: NA
clone size: many; V gene: TRBV7-9; D gene: TRBD2; J gene: TRBJ2-2; CDR3 protein: CASSLVAGLAGELFF; CDR3 DNA: TGTGCCAGCAGCTTGGTAGCGGGATTAGCCGGGGAGCTGTTTTTT
clone size: many; V gene: TRBV12-3/TRBV12-4; D gene: NA; J gene: TRBJ2-7; CDR3 protein: CASSFLHSYEQYF; CDR3 DNA: TGTGCCAGCAGTTTCTTGCACTCCTACGAGCAGTACTTC
clone size: many; V gene: TRBV3-1; D gene: TRBD2; J gene: TRBJ2-1; CDR3 protein: CASSHLAGVYEQFF; CDR3 DNA: TGTGCCAGCAGCCACCTAGCGGGAGTCTATGAGCAGTTCTTC
clone size: many; V gene: TRBV20-1; D gene: NA; J gene: TRBJ1-4; CDR3 protein: CSARGDTGRNEKLFF; CDR3 DNA: TGCAGTGCTCGAGGAGACACGGGTCGAAATGAAAAACTGTTTTTT
clone size: medium-sized; V gene: TRBV6-5; D gene: NA; J gene: TRBJ2-2; CDR3 protein: CASSYLAGASTGELFF; CDR3 DNA: TGTGCCAGCAGTTACCTGGCGGGGGCTAGCACCGGGGAGCTGTTTTTT
clone size: many; V gene: TRBV20-1; D gene: NA; J gene: TRBJ2-7; CDR3 protein: CSAGGSSSYEQYF; CDR3 DNA: TGCAGTGCTGGGGGCAGTAGCTCCTACGAGCAGTACTTC
clone size: NA; V gene: TRBV29-1; D gene: NA; J gene: TRBJ2-1; CDR3 protein: CSVVRQSSYNEQFF; CDR3 DNA: TGCAGCGTGGTTCGACAGAGCTCCTACAATGAGCAGTTCTTC
clone size: many; V gene: TRBV29-1; D gene: NA; J gene: TRBJ1-2; CDR3 protein: CSVEASSGGYTF; CDR3 DNA: TGCAGCGTTGAGGCGTCTTCGGGGGGCTACACCTTC
clone size: many; V gene: TRBV20-1; D gene: NA; J gene: TRBJ1-1; CDR3 protein: CSGLIQGRTEAFF; CDR3 DNA: TGCAGTGGTCTTATACAGGGACGCACTGAAGCTTTCTTT
clone size: medium-sized; V gene: TRBV9; D gene: NA; J gene: TRBJ1-2; CDR3 protein: CASSPDGHYGYTF; CDR3 DNA: TGTGCCAGCAGCCCTGACGGCCACTATGGCTACACCTTC
clone size: many; V gene: TRBV28; D gene: TRBD2; J gene: TRBJ2-7; CDR3 protein: CASTNPRGAYEQYF; CDR3 DNA: TGTGCCAGCACCAACCCCCGGGGGGCCTACGAGCAGTACTTC
clone size: many; V gene: TRBV6-2/TRBV6-3; D gene: NA; J gene: TRBJ2-3; CDR3 protein: CASSYSSGIATQYF; CDR3 DNA: TGTGCCAGCAGTTACTCGAGTGGGATAGCAACGCAGTATTTT
clone size: many; V gene: TRBV20-1; D gene: TRBD1; J gene: TRBJ1-2; CDR3 protein: CSVNPKGAEGYTF; CDR3 DNA: TGCAGTGTTAACCCCAAGGGGGCTGAGGGCTACACCTTC
clone size: many; V gene: TRBV5-1; D gene: NA; J gene: TRBJ2-3; CDR3 protein: CASSLGSADTQYF; CDR3 DNA: TGCGCCAGCAGCTTGGGATCCGCAGATACGCAGTATTTT
clone size: NA; V gene: TRBV20-1; D gene: TRBD1; J gene: TRBJ1-1; CDR3 protein: CSAEQGSNTEAFF; CDR3 DNA: TGCAGTGCGGAACAGGGGTCGAACACTGAAGCTTTCTTT
clone size: many; V gene: TRBV25-1; D gene: TRBD1; J gene: TRBJ2-7; CDR3 protein: CASSESPGGRNEQYF; CDR3 DNA: TGTGCCAGCAGTGAATCACCAGGGGGCCGGAACGAGCAGTACTTC
clone size: many; V gene: TRBV20-1; D gene: NA; J gene: TRBJ2-4; CDR3 protein: CSAEGDGVKNIQYF; CDR3 DNA: TGCAGTGCTGAGGGTGACGGGGTGAAAAACATTCAGTACTTC
clone size: many; V gene: TRBV15; D gene: TRBD2; J gene: TRBJ2-7; CDR3 protein: CATSRDLPTSGTYEQYF; CDR3 DNA: TGTGCCACCAGCAGAGATCTCCCGACTAGCGGAACCTACGAGCAGTACTTC
clone size: many; V gene: TRBV27; D gene: TRBD2; J gene: TRBJ2-2; CDR3 protein: CASCPGTSGLGNDAGELFF; CDR3 DNA: TGTGCCAGTTGCCCCGGGACTAGCGGGCTTGGTAACGACGCCGGGGAGCTGTTTTTT
clone size: many; V gene: TRBV4-3; D gene: TRBD2; J gene: TRBJ2-5; CDR3 protein: CASSQSGGAAETQYF; CDR3 DNA: TGCGCCAGCAGCCAGAGCGGGGGGGCCGCGGAGACCCAGTACTTC
clone size: many; V gene: TRBV20-1; D gene: NA; J gene: TRBJ2-7; CDR3 protein: CSARDRLYEQYF; CDR3 DNA: TGCAGTGCTAGAGACCGTCTATACGAGCAGTACTTC
clone size: many; V gene: TRBV20-1; D gene: NA; J gene: TRBJ1-5; CDR3 protein: CSALQVSNQPQHF; CDR3 DNA: TGCAGTGCTTTACAGGTTAGCAATCAGCCCCAGCATTTT
clone size: few; V gene: TRBV20-1; D gene: NA; J gene: TRBJ2-5; CDR3 protein: CSANRLETQYF; CDR3 DNA: TGCAGTGCTAATAGACTCGAGACCCAGTACTTC
clone size: many; V gene: TRBV7-9; D gene: NA; J gene: TRBJ1-4; CDR3 protein: CASSSGAGKNEKLFF; CDR3 DNA: TGTGCCAGCAGCTCGGGCGCGGGCAAGAATGAAAAACTGTTTTTT